Here is one T cell receptor (beta chain) with its context. Antigen specificity is unknown. With template switching, a universal primer site was added, and the cDNA carried unique molecular identifiers. From the 5' RACE reads, TCRdb called clonotypes with MiXCR, one entry per CDR3 protein. This table has 200,000 to 250,000 distinct CDR3 sequences, around 7% appearing once. This sample was taken from a study of identical twins. The study's findings and limits: Cross-sectional statistics, not tracking of the same donors, supported the conclusions.

Per germline, CDR1 KGHSH and CDR2 LQKENI. The V and J ends lost 0 bases and 1 base respectively, with 14 bases between them. CDR3 length equals 17 residues. Healthy Caucasians, and only they, were the donors. The same specimen was also included in a second study, on yellow fever vaccine responses in identical twins.

This clonotype was obtained from a woman aged 18-29 years in good health. The chain uses TRBV18 and TRBJ2-3; D call uncertain. The sample comprised memory (CD45RO+) T cells sorted from blood. The CDR3 protein is CASSPPVASVGTDTQYF. The CDR3 nucleotides read TGTGCCAGCTCACCACCGGTGGCCAGCGTCGGCACAGATACGCAGTATTTT.